This entry is about one T cell receptor beta chain. The antigen this receptor binds is unknown. No qualities accompany the bases; no much larger clone lies one base away. V was cut back by 7 bases and J by 1 base, leaving a gap of 13 bases between them. Counted from cysteine to phenylalanine, this CDR3 has 14 amino acids. Only the CDR3 part of the read is kept: 42 bases, read in frame from the first base. Taken from the germline V gene, the CDR1 and CDR2 loops are MNHEY and SVGAGI. The protocol used for the library was the immunoSEQ multiplex PCR assay. Entries here come from immuneACCESS through TCRdb and include only in-frame sequences with V and J called. Some clones fail to appear in such tables; in the studies checked, an unresolved V gene covers under half of the shortfall, and the cause of the remainder is unknown. The sample includes 45,000 to 50,000 clones, with 90% to 95% observed a single time. The biggest ten clones account for about 4.1% of the sample.

The data originate from a study of T cell changes during pregnancy in multiple sclerosis (dated by TCRdb to about 2019). For the wider study: The study examined how the T cell repertoire changed over the course of pregnancy in women with multiple sclerosis.

This chain is built from TRBV6-5 and TRBJ1-1, and the D gene may be TRBD1, 6 bases matching. This TCR derives from a female donor with multiple sclerosis, enrolled in a pregnancy study. The sample consisted of CD8+ T cells from peripheral blood mononuclear cells, taken in the first trimester of pregnancy. The CDR3 has the sequence CASMGAPSNTEAFF. At the DNA level, the sequence is TGTGCCAGCATGGGGGCCCCTTCGAACACTGAAGCTTTCTTT.